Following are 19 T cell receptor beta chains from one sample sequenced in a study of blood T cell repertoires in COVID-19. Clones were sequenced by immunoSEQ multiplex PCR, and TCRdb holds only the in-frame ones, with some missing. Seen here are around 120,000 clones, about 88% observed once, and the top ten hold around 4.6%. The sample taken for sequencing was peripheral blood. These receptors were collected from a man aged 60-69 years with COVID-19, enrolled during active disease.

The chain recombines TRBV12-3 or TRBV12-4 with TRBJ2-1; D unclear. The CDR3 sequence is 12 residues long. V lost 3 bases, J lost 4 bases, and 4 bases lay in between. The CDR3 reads CASSFEYNEQFF. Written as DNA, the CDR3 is TGTGCCAGCAGTTTTGAGTACAATGAGCAGTTCTTC.

CDR3 region: CATSGQGNSYGYTF. Here the CDR3 DNA reads TGTGCCACCAGTGGACAGGGGAATAGCTATGGCTACACCTTC. This rearrangement joins TRBV24-1 to TRBJ1-2, with TRBD1 identical over 8 bases. The CDR3 contains 14 residues. The J segment lost 4 bases and the V segment lost 5 bases, leaving 5 bases of the junction unmatched. Germline CDR1 and CDR2: KGHDR and SFDVKD.

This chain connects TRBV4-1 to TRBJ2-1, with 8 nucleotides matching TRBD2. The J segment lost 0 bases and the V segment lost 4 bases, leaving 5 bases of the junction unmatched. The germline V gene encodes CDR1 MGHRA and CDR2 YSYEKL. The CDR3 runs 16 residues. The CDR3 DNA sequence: TGCGCCAGCAGCCTTACTAGCGGAGCCTCCTACAATGAGCAGTTCTTC. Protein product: CASSLTSGASYNEQFF.

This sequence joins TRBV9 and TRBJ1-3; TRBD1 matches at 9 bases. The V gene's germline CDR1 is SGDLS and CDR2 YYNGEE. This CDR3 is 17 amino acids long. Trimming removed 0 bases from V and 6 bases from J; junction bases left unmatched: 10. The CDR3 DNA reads TGTGCCAGCAGCGTAGATCCCTCGGGACAGGGCGAAAACACCATATATTTT. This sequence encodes CASSVDPSGQGENTIYF.

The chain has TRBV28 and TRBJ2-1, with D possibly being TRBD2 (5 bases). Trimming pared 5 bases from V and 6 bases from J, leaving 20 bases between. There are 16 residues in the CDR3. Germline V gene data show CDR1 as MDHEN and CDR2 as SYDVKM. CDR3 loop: CASSPLLGDWANEQFF. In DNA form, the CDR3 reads TGTGCCAGCAGTCCACTCCTCGGGGATTGGGCCAATGAGCAGTTCTTC. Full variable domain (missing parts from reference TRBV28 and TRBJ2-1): DVKVTQSSRYLVKRTGEKVFLECVQDMDHENMFWYRQDPGLGLRLIYFSYDVKMKEKGDIPEGYSVSREKKERFSLILESASTNQTSMYLCASSPLLGDWANEQFFGPGTRLTVL.

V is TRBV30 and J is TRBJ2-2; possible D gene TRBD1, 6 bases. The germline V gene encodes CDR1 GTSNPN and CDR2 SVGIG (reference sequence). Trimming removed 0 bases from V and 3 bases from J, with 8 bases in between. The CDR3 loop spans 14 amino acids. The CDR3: CAWSVRQDTGELFF. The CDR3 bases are TGTGCCTGGAGTGTACGACAGGACACCGGGGAGCTGTTTTTT. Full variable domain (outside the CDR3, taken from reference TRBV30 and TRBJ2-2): SQTIHQWPATLVQPVGSPLSLECTVEGTSNPNLYWYRQAAGRGLQLLFYSVGIGQISSEVPQNLSASRPQDRQFILSSKKLLLSDSGFYLCAWSVRQDTGELFFGEGSRLTVL.

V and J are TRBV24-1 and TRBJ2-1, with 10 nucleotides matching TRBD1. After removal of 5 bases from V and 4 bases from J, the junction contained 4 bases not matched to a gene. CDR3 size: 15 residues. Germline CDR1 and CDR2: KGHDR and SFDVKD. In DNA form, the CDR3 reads TGTGCCACCAGTGCACCGGGACAGGGGTACAATGAGCAGTTCTTC. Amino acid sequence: CATSAPGQGYNEQFF.

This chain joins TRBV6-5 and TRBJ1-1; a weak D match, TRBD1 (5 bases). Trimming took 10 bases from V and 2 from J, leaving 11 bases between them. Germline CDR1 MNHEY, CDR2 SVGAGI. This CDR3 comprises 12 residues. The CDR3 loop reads CATGTGNTEAFF. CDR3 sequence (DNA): TGTGCCACCGGGACTGGAAACACTGAAGCTTTCTTT.

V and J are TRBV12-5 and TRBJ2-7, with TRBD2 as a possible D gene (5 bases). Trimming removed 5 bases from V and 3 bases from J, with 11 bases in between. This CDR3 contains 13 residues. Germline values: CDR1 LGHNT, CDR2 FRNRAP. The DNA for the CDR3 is TGTGCTAGTGGTCAGGACTTTTACTACGAGCAGTACTTC. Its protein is CASGQDFYYEQYF.

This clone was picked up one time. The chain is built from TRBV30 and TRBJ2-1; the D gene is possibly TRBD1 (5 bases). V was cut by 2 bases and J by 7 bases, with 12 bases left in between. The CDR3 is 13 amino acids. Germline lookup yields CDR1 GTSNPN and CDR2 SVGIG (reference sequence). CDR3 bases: TGTGCCTGGAGTCATAAGGGGTCAAATGAGCAGTTCTTC. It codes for CAWSHKGSNEQFF.

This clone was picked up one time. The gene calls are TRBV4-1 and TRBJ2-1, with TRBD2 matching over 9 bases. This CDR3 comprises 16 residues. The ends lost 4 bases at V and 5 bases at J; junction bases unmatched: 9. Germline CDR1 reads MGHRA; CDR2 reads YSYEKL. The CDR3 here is CASSPPGASGNNEQFF. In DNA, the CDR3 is TGCGCCAGCAGCCCCCCCGGGGCTAGCGGGAACAATGAGCAGTTCTTC.

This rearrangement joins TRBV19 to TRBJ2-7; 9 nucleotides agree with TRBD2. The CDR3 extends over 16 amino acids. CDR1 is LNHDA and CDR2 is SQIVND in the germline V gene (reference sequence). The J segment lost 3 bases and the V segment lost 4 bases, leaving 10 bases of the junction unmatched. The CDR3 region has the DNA TGTGCCAGTAGTAGCATGGCCGGGACTAGCAACTACGAGCAGTACTTC. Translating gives CASSSMAGTSNYEQYF.

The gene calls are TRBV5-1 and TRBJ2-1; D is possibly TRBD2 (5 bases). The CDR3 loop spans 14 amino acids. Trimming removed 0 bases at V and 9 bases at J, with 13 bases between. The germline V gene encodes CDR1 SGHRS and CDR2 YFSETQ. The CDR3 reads CASSLAPEGSEQFF. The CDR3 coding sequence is TGCGCCAGCAGCTTGGCGCCCGAGGGTAGTGAGCAGTTCTTC.

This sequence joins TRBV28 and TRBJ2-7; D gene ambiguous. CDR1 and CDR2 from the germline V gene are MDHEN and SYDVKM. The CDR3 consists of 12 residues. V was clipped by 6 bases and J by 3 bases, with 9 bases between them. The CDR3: CASRTENYEQYF. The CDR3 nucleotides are TGTGCCAGCAGGACGGAGAACTACGAGCAGTACTTC.

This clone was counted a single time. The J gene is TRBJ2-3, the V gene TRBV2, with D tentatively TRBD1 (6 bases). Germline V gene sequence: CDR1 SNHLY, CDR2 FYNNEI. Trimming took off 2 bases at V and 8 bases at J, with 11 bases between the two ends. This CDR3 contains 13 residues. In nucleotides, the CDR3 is TGTGCCAGCAGTGAACAGGGGACGGGTACGCAGTATTTT. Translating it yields CASSEQGTGTQYF.

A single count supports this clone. This CDR3 is CASSRDRGAYEQYF. CDR3 bases: TGTGCCAGCAGTAGGGACAGGGGCGCCTACGAGCAGTACTTC. V is TRBV6-5 and J is TRBJ2-7; 10 nucleotides match TRBD1. The CDR3 runs 14 residues. Per the germline V gene, CDR1 is MNHEY and CDR2 is SVGAGI. V was clipped by 5 bases and J by 2 bases; unmatched bases: 3.

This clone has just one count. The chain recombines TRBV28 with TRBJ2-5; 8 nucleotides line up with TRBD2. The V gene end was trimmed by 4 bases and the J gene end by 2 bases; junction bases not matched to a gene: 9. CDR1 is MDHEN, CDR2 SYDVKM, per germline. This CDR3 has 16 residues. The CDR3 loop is CASSSRGGLEQETQYF. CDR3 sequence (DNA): TGTGCCAGCAGTTCCCGGGGGGGTTTGGAGCAAGAGACCCAGTACTTC.

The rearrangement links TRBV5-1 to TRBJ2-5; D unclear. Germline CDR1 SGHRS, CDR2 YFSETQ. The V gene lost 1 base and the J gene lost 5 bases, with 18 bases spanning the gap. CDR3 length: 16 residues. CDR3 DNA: TGCGCCAGCAGCTTGAACCCCCGGCGTGAGGCGGAGACCCAGTACTTC. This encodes CASSLNPRREAETQYF.

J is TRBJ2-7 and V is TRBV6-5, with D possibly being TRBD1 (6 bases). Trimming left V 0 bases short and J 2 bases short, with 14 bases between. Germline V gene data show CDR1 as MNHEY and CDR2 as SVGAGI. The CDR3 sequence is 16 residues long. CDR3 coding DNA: TGTGCCAGCAGTTACTCGATCCGGGCAGGGGCCTACGAGCAGTACTTC. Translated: CASSYSIRAGAYEQYF.